The 4 T cell receptor beta chains below come from one sample, sequenced in a study of T-cell memory formation after mild COVID-19. MiXCR, run by TCRdb on the 5' RACE reads, gives a single entry per CDR3 protein. Here the sample spans 500,000 to 650,000 distinct CDR3 sequences, about 20% being singletons. The specimen sequenced was PBMCs or a T cell subset sorted from them (not recorded which). The receptors here all came from an adult woman who had mild COVID-19 (a few samples of this study predate the infection). Cell type and time point are not known.

The chain joins TRBV7-9 to TRBJ2-3, with no clear D. V gave up 0 bases and J gave up 5 bases, with 9 bases separating them. Looked up from germline, CDR1 is SEHNR and CDR2 is FQNEAQ (reference sequence). The CDR3 runs 14 residues. This CDR3 is CASSLADPGDTQYF. The DNA of the CDR3 is TGTGCCAGCAGCTTAGCGGACCCAGGAGATACGCAGTATTTT.

V and J are TRBV7-2 and TRBJ2-7; D could derive from TRBD1 or TRBD2 (6 bases each). The CDR3 runs 13 residues. Looked up from germline, CDR1 is SGHTA and CDR2 is FQGNSA. V was cut by 5 bases and J by 5 bases, with 13 bases left in between. The CDR3: CASSIRGGNEQYF. In DNA form, the CDR3 reads TGTGCCAGCAGCATCAGAGGGGGGAACGAGCAGTACTTC.

The V gene is TRBV5-1, the J gene TRBJ1-4; the D gene is possibly TRBD1 (5 bases). The CDR3 is 13 amino acids. V dropped 0 bases and J dropped 9 bases, with 9 bases sitting between them. In germline, CDR1 is SGHRS, CDR2 YFSETQ. Here the CDR3 reads CASSLATGQKLFF. CDR3 in DNA: TGCGCCAGCAGCTTGGCTACGGGACAAAAACTGTTTTTT.

In DNA form, the CDR3 reads TGTGCCAGCAGTTCCCTCGGGACTAGCGGGAGGTCGAACGCGAACACCGGGGAGCTGTTTTTT. Protein product: CASSSLGTSGRSNANTGELFF. The chain couples TRBV6-6 to TRBJ2-2, with TRBD2 matching over 15 bases. The CDR3 totals 21 residues. The junction had 12 bases not matched to a gene; V was cut back by 4 bases and J by 0 bases. Germline values: CDR1 MNHNY, CDR2 SVGAGI (reference sequence).